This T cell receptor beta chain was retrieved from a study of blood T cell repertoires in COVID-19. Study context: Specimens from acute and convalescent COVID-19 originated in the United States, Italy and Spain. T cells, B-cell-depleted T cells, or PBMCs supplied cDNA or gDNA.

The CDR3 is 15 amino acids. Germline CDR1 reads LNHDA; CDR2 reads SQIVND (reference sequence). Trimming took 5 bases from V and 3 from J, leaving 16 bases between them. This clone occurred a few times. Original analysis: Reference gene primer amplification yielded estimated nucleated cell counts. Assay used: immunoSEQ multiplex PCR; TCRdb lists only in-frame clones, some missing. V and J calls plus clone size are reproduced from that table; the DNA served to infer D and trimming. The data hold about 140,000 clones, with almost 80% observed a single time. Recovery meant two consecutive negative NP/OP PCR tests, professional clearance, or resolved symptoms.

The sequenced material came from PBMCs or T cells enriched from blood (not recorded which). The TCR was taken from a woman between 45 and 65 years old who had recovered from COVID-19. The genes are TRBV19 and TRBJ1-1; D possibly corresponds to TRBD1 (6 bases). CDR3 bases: TGTGCCAGTAGTGTTCCAGGGAGGGGGGACACTGAAGCTTTCTTT. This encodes CASSVPGRGDTEAFF.